Each of the 6 T cell receptor beta chains below was sequenced from the same sample in a study of CD8+ T cells in alopecia areata. Following extraction, RNA underwent reverse transcription to cDNA, which served as the sequencing template. The table came from immunoSEQ multiplex PCR; TCRdb's copy has only in-frame clones and leaves some out. This table holds around 100,000 clones, 44% found once. Specified treatment: oral pan-JAK inhibitor, 5-10 mg twice daily. Sequenced material: CD8+ T cells sorted from blood, taken at week 24, from a patient treated with tofacitinib. These receptors were obtained from a human donor with alopecia areata.

This clone was seen more than once but under ten times. The rearrangement joins TRBV27 to TRBJ2-2; a weak D match, TRBD2 (5 bases). V was clipped by 7 bases and J by 4 bases, with 16 bases between them. There are 15 residues in the CDR3. CDR1 is MNHEY, CDR2 SMNVEV, per germline (reference sequence). The CDR3, as DNA: TGTGCCAGCAAGGCCCCCACTCGGGGCACCGGGGAGCTGTTTTTT. Amino acid sequence: CASKAPTRGTGELFF.

The chain employs TRBV6-5 and TRBJ1-1; D not resolved. V lost 1 base to trimming and J lost 2 bases, with 2 bases between them. The CDR3 runs to 12 residues. Germline CDR1 MNHEY, CDR2 SVGAGI. CDR3 in amino acids: CASSYYNTEAFF. CDR3 coding DNA: TGTGCCAGCAGTTACTATAACACTGAAGCTTTCTTT.

The chain joins TRBV10-3 to TRBJ1-2; D call uncertain. Germline loops: CDR1 ENHRY, CDR2 SYGVKD. Trimming took 8 bases from V and 8 from J, leaving 15 bases between them. CDR3 size: 12 residues. The CDR3 DNA follows: TGTGCCATCCGGAGCGTATCGAGCGGCTACACCTTC. Amino acid sequence: CAIRSVSSGYTF.

J is TRBJ2-7 and V is TRBV5-1; 9 nucleotides match TRBD1. In germline, CDR1 is SGHRS, CDR2 YFSETQ. The CDR3 is 14 amino acids. The ends lost 4 bases at V and 2 bases at J; junction bases unmatched: 4. The CDR3, as DNA: TGCGCCAGCAGCGAGACAGGGGGACCCTACGAGCAGTACTTC. Its translation: CASSETGGPYEQYF. Supplemented by reference TRBV5-1 and TRBJ2-7, the full variable domain reads KAGVTQTPRYLIKTRGQQVTLSCSPISGHRSVSWYQQTPGQGLQFLFEYFSETQRNKGNFPGRFSGRQFSNSRSEMNVSTLELGDSALYLCASSETGGPYEQYFGPGTRLTVT.

The chain has TRBV30 and TRBJ2-7; the match to TRBD2 covers 8 bases. Germline CDR1 and CDR2: GTSNPN and SVGIG (reference sequence). This CDR3 contains 13 residues. With V trimmed by 3 bases and J by 3 bases, 4 bases remained unmatched. CDR3 sequence (DNA): TGTGCCTGGAGACTAGCGGACGTCTACGAGCAGTACTTC. This codes for CAWRLADVYEQYF.

This clone has more than one count but fewer than ten. CDR3 region: CAISPQSSYEQYF. CDR3 nucleotides: TGTGCCATCAGTCCACAAAGCTCCTACGAGCAGTACTTC. The chain uses TRBV10-3 and TRBJ2-7; no clear D. V was pared by 5 bases and J by 0 bases, with 8 bases between. The CDR3 sequence is 13 residues long. CDR1 and CDR2 from the germline V gene are ENHRY and SYGVKD.